The entry below gives a single T cell receptor (beta chain) sequence along with its context. Its cognate antigen has yet to be identified. The sample holds no much larger clone one base away, and base qualities are not on file. Each collaborating institution followed its own protocols to collect whole blood in K2EDTA tubes. For TCRbeta analysis, collaborators shipped samples in one of three forms: frozen whole blood, isolated PBMCs, or DNA extracted from either of those sample types. This sample was included in a study of blood T cell repertoires in COVID-19 (dated by TCRdb to between 2020 and 2021). Turning to the overall study: Samples covering the acute and convalescent phases of COVID-19 were provided by collaborators in the United States, Italy and Spain. The prospective study material was composed of cDNA or gDNA derived from T cells, B-cell-depleted T cells, or PBMCs. Deeply sampled blood TCRbeta repertoires from subjects exposed to, actively infected with, or recovered from COVID-19 were included in the dataset. The repertoires were made available in a free public database intended to serve as a resource for research on the immune response to SARS-CoV-2. The samples were drawn from two sources: the first 160 participants of the ongoing ImmuneRACE study, and over 950 subjects contributed by 6 global collaborators. The sample metadata nearly always contained a de-identified subject ID, COVID-19 status, age in years and sex. Where available, HLA class I and class II types were obtained from metadata supplied by the sample provider rather than from assay-based typing. Study-wide conclusions, independent of this receptor: Clinical and demographic metadata were provided uncurated, with the amount varying by source and participant.

V is shortened by 6 bases, J by 1 base, and the region joining them spans 9 bases. The CDR1 and CDR2 encoded by the germline V gene are MGHDK and SYGVNS. The CDR3 runs 13 amino acids, cysteine and phenylalanine included. The read is trimmed to its CDR3 DNA, 39 bases read in frame from base 1. TCRbeta CDR3 regions were amplified from genomic DNA using the immunoSEQ Assay, a bias-controlled multiplex PCR. The published analysis was carried out like this. Within the assay, amplification of reference gene primers was used to estimate how many nucleated cells each sample contained. Sequence reads were collapsed and filtered to measure the absolute abundance of every unique TCRbeta CDR3 rearrangement. For each sample, productive Simpson clonality was calculated by taking the square root of Simpson's diversity index across productive rearrangements. The table was pulled from immuneACCESS by TCRdb, which kept in-frame rearrangements only. Such tables lose some clones; where checked, under half of the loss comes from unresolved V genes, and the rest has no known cause. D and trimming come from the DNA, and the V and J calls and clone size come from that table. The sample table shows about 180,000 clones, and approximately 83% are seen once. Over 1.5% of the sample is in the top ten clones.

The clonotype was recovered from a human donor in a cohort sampled during active COVID-19. Sequencing input: peripheral blood. The sequence joins TRBV25-1 to TRBJ1-1; the D gene is perhaps TRBD1, from 6 matching bases. CDR3 reads: CASSQGSNTEAFF. The nucleotides are TGTGCCAGCAGCCAGGGGTCGAACACTGAAGCTTTCTTT.